What follows are 30 T cell receptor beta chains derived from one specimen sequenced in a study of T cell repertoires in cytomegalovirus infection. Each CDR3 protein gets one entry after TCRdb re-called the reads with MiXCR. Here the sample spans under 450,000 distinct CDR3 sequences, approximately 30% being singletons. Their antigens are not known. The source was cultured PBMCs, collected from culture after CMV antigen stimulation. The receptor source for this set is a human donor in good health (CMV status not recorded). Some clones in this sample may be carry-over from other donors' samples.

CDR3 sequence reads: CASSIFASGSSYNEQFF. In nucleotides, the CDR3 is TGTGCCAGTAGTATATTCGCCAGCGGGAGCTCCTACAATGAGCAGTTCTTC. This chain links TRBV19 with TRBJ2-1; 8 bases fit TRBD2. Germline V gene data show CDR1 as LNHDA and CDR2 as SQIVND (reference sequence). CDR3 length: 17 amino acids. The ends lost 2 bases at V and 0 bases at J; junction bases unmatched: 6.

V and J are TRBV29-1 and TRBJ2-1; 9 nucleotides agree with TRBD2. Germline V gives CDR1 SQVTM, CDR2 ANQGSEA. V was pared by 4 bases and J by 0 bases, with 4 bases of the junction left unmatched. The CDR3 is made up of 15 amino acids. The DNA of the CDR3 is TGCAGCGTTGCCCCGACTAGCGGCTCCTACAATGAGCAGTTCTTC. Protein: CSVAPTSGSYNEQFF.

The rearrangement joins TRBV6-5 to TRBJ1-4; perhaps TRBD1 as D (5 bases). Germline CDR1 MNHEY, CDR2 SVGAGI. V was shortened by 6 bases and J by 3 bases, with 14 bases between the two germline ends. The CDR3 covers 15 residues. CDR3 nucleotide sequence: TGTGCCAGCAGATCGATACAGGTCCCTAATGAAAAACTGTTTTTT. Translation: CASRSIQVPNEKLFF.

The V and J genes are TRBV14 and TRBJ2-1, with D maybe TRBD2 (6 bases). CDR3 length: 13 residues. Trimming removed 6 bases from V and 8 bases from J, with 14 bases in between. CDR1 SGHDN and CDR2 FVKESK come from the germline V gene. The DNA of the CDR3 is TGTGCCAGCAGAGAAAACGGGGGAGATGAGCAGTTCTTC. Translated: CASRENGGDEQFF.

This chain links TRBV11-2 with TRBJ2-2; unclear D gene. Germline V CDR1 and CDR2: SGHAT, FQNNGV. V was cut by 5 bases and J by 0 bases, with 7 bases left in between. This CDR3 comprises 14 residues. The CDR3 loop is CASSLQTNTGELFF. CDR3 in DNA: TGTGCCAGCAGCCTCCAGACGAACACCGGGGAGCTGTTTTTT.

This chain uses TRBV7-6 with TRBJ2-7; 7 bases align to TRBD1. CDR3 length equals 13 residues. V lost 5 bases and J lost 6; bases outside the gene matches: 7. Per the germline V gene, CDR1 is SGHVS and CDR2 is FNYEAQ. The CDR3 DNA sequence: TGTGCCAGCAGCCTTGGGACAGACTTCGAGCAGTACGTC. Protein sequence: CASSLGTDFEQYV.

The chain joins TRBV27 to TRBJ1-5, with 7 nucleotides matching TRBD1. V lost 1 base and J lost 6; bases outside the gene matches: 9. From germline, CDR1 is MNHEY and CDR2 SMNVEV (reference sequence). The CDR3 covers 16 residues. The CDR3 loop reads CASSLWGGGEGQPQHF. For the CDR3, the DNA is TGTGCCAGCAGTTTATGGGGAGGGGGCGAGGGTCAGCCCCAGCATTTT.

The chain couples TRBV3-1 to TRBJ2-3; D unresolved. CDR1 is LGHDT and CDR2 is YNNKEL in the germline V gene (reference sequence). V shed 1 base and J shed 5 bases, with 7 bases lying between them. The CDR3 totals 13 residues. The DNA for the CDR3 is TGTGCCAGCAGCCAAGGAGGTGGAGATACGCAGTATTTT. This translates into CASSQGGGDTQYF.

This clonotype was detected a few times. The chain recombines TRBV28 with TRBJ2-1; D not resolved. Trimming took off 4 bases at V and 8 bases at J, with 15 bases between the two ends. The CDR3 has 14 residues. Germline assignment: CDR1 MDHEN and CDR2 SYDVKM. CDR3 nucleotide sequence: TGTGCCAGCAGTTCCCCCTCCCTAGTGCATGAGCAGTTCTTC. This translates into CASSSPSLVHEQFF.

The V and J genes are TRBV6-2 or TRBV6-3 and TRBJ2-5, with D hard to call. CDR1 and CDR2 from the germline V gene are MNHEY and SVGEGT. CDR3 size: 11 residues. V lost 5 bases to trimming and J lost 4 bases, with 5 bases between them. CDR3 in DNA: TGTGCCAGCAGTGCCCCAGAGACCCAGTACTTC. This sequence encodes CASSAPETQYF.

The V gene is TRBV10-2, the J gene TRBJ2-4; 8 bases map to TRBD2. Germline V gene lookup returns CDR1 WSHSY and CDR2 SAAADI. V trimming: 3 bases; J trimming: 1 base; junction bases outside the gene matches: 8. This CDR3 has 17 amino acids. The CDR3 spells CASSELRGETAKNIQYF. The CDR3 DNA follows: TGCGCCAGCAGTGAATTGCGGGGGGAAACTGCCAAAAACATTCAGTACTTC.

CDR3 DNA sequence: TGTGCCAGCTCACCAACTAGCGGGAGCGATACGCAGTATTTT. Its translation: CASSPTSGSDTQYF. The J gene is TRBJ2-3, the V gene TRBV18; 11 bases align to TRBD2. CDR1 is KGHSH and CDR2 is LQKENI in the germline V gene. The J segment lost 6 bases and the V segment lost 2 bases, leaving 1 base of the junction unmatched. The CDR3 runs to 14 residues.

The chain is built from TRBV2 and TRBJ1-5; D is undetermined. This CDR3 has 14 residues. The V end lost 6 bases, the J end lost 1 base, and 10 bases lay between the germline ends. CDR1 and CDR2 (germline): SNHLY, FYNNEI. The CDR3 reads CASSLGESNQPQHF. The CDR3 region has the DNA TGTGCCAGCAGCTTAGGTGAGAGCAATCAGCCCCAGCATTTT.

This clonotype was found many times. The chain is built from TRBV18 and TRBJ2-1, with 8 bases aligning to TRBD1. The CDR3 runs to 14 residues. Germline CDR1 reads KGHSH; CDR2 reads LQKENI. V gave up 3 bases and J gave up 6 bases; unmatched junction bases: 4. The chain's CDR3 is CASSPRTGINEQFF. CDR3 nucleotide sequence: TGTGCCAGCTCACCGCGGACAGGGATCAATGAGCAGTTCTTC.

The rearrangement uses TRBV7-8 and TRBJ1-6; D gene ambiguous. Germline V gives CDR1 SGHVS, CDR2 FQNEAQ. This CDR3 has 15 amino acids. The V and J ends lost 5 bases and 6 bases respectively, with 14 bases between them. Written as DNA, the CDR3 is TGTGCCAGCAGCCCCCGAAGGACTTCTAATTCACCCCTCCACTTT. Encoded protein: CASSPRRTSNSPLHF.

This clonotype has ten or more counts. The chain combines TRBV7-2 with TRBJ1-2; 8 bases are shared with TRBD1. This CDR3 is 12 amino acids long. CDR1 and CDR2 (germline): SGHTA, FQGNSA. V trimming: 6 bases; J trimming: 7 bases; junction bases outside the gene matches: 4. CDR3 bases: TGTGCCAGCAGACGGACAGGGATTGGCTACACCTTC. Translating it yields CASRRTGIGYTF.

The J gene is TRBJ1-6, the V gene TRBV7-4; no firm D call. The CDR3 length is 14 residues. V was clipped by 1 base and J by 8 bases, with 9 bases between them. Germline V gives CDR1 SGHVT, CDR2 SQSDAQ. The CDR3 region is CASSLETVDSPLHF. The DNA for the CDR3 is TGTGCCAGCAGCTTAGAAACAGTCGATTCACCCCTCCACTTT.

This chain uses TRBV5-1 with TRBJ1-2, with D perhaps matching TRBD1 (6 bases). With 0 bases removed from V and 5 bases from J, the gap between germline ends came to 14 bases. Germline CDR1 and CDR2: SGHRS and YFSETQ. The CDR3 is 15 amino acids. This CDR3 is CASSLDRGERYGYTF. The CDR3 DNA is TGCGCCAGCAGCTTGGATAGGGGGGAACGGTATGGCTACACCTTC.

The chain uses TRBV7-2 and TRBJ2-7, with 8 bases identical to TRBD2. V was clipped by 5 bases and J by 2 bases; unmatched bases: 8. In germline, CDR1 is SGHTA, CDR2 FQGNSA. The CDR3 sequence is 15 residues long. The CDR3 sequence: CASSPKRESTYEQYF. In DNA, the CDR3 is TGTGCCAGCAGCCCAAAGCGGGAGAGCACCTACGAGCAGTACTTC.

CDR3 amino acids: CASSETPSGWADTQYF. As DNA, the CDR3 is TGCGCCAGCAGTGAAACTCCATCAGGGTGGGCAGATACGCAGTATTTT. V gene TRBV10-1 combines with J gene TRBJ2-3; a weak D match, TRBD1 (5 bases). There are 16 residues in the CDR3. From germline, CDR1 is WNHNN and CDR2 SYGVQD (reference sequence). The V end was cut by 3 bases, the J end by 4 bases, with 17 bases between.

This sequence joins TRBV29-1 and TRBJ2-6, with D possibly TRBD1 on 6 matching bases. V lost 3 bases, J lost 4 bases, and 10 bases lay in between. The CDR3 runs 14 residues. Looked up from germline, CDR1 is SQVTM and CDR2 is ANQGSEA. CDR3 loop: CSVDRGAGANVLTF. CDR3 bases: TGCAGCGTTGACAGGGGAGCCGGGGCCAACGTCCTGACTTTC.

J is TRBJ2-1 and V is TRBV20-1, with a possible D match to TRBD2 (5 bases). Germline assignment: CDR1 DFQATT and CDR2 SNEGSKA (reference sequence). This CDR3 comprises 15 residues. The V and J ends lost 0 bases and 5 bases respectively, with 14 bases between them. CDR3 residues: CSAREGGSWDNEQFF. The CDR3, as DNA: TGCAGTGCTAGAGAGGGTGGGAGTTGGGACAATGAGCAGTTCTTC.

The rearrangement links TRBV4-1 to TRBJ2-3; D is uncertain. The CDR3 totals 16 residues. Germline CDR1 reads MGHRA; CDR2 reads YSYEKL. Deletions cut 0 bases from V and 6 bases from J, with 16 bases between. The CDR3 here is CASSQEKGFGYDTQYF. The CDR3 bases are TGCGCCAGCAGCCAAGAAAAGGGATTTGGTTATGATACGCAGTATTTT.

This clonotype was counted a few times. This sequence joins TRBV12-5 and TRBJ1-4; no clear D. V dropped 6 bases and J dropped 4 bases, with 18 bases sitting between them. Germline values: CDR1 LGHNT, CDR2 FRNRAP. The CDR3 loop spans 16 amino acids. This CDR3 is CASGRGAPGFNEKLFF. The CDR3 region has the DNA TGTGCTAGTGGCCGAGGAGCACCCGGGTTTAATGAAAAACTGTTTTTT.

This clonotype has just a few counts. The chain employs TRBV6-2 or TRBV6-3 and TRBJ2-7; D call uncertain. V was clipped by 9 bases and J by 0 bases, with 15 bases between them. The CDR3 length is 14 residues. Germline CDR1 MNHEY, CDR2 SVGEGT. The CDR3 bases are TGTGCCAGTCCTAAATGGGCTGTCTCCTACGAGCAGTACGTC. It specifies CASPKWAVSYEQYV.

The chain links TRBV6-1 to TRBJ1-6; D gene ambiguous. V was cut by 6 bases and J by 7 bases, with 13 bases left in between. CDR1 is MNHNS, CDR2 SASEGT, per germline. The CDR3 has 14 amino acids. CDR3 region: CASSLSGRNSPLHF. The CDR3 DNA reads as TGTGCCAGCAGCCTATCTGGGAGGAATTCACCCCTCCACTTT.

The chain employs TRBV4-1 and TRBJ2-2; TRBD2 might be the D (6 bases). Germline CDR1 MGHRA, CDR2 YSYEKL. V lost 5 bases to trimming and J lost 9 bases, with 22 bases between them. The CDR3 loop spans 16 amino acids. The CDR3 DNA reads as TGCGCCAGCAGCACCAGGACTCGCGGAGGGTCTTGGGAGCTGTTTTTT. Encoded protein: CASSTRTRGGSWELFF.

The chain has TRBV28 and TRBJ1-1, with 9 positions matching TRBD1. The germline gives CDR1 MDHEN, CDR2 SYDVKM. Unmatched junction bases numbered 5, after V lost 6 bases and J lost 3 bases. The length of the CDR3 is 14 residues. This CDR3 reads CASRTGGKDTEAFF. Here the CDR3 DNA reads TGTGCCAGCAGGACAGGGGGTAAGGACACTGAAGCTTTCTTT.

This clonotype has only a few counts. V gene TRBV2 combines with J gene TRBJ2-1; a possible D gene is TRBD2 (5 bases). This CDR3 region has 13 residues. Germline V gives CDR1 SNHLY, CDR2 FYNNEI. V was cut by 3 bases and J by 9 bases, with 12 bases left in between. Here the CDR3 reads CASSESSKAEQFF. The CDR3 DNA sequence: TGTGCCAGCAGTGAGTCTAGCAAGGCTGAGCAGTTCTTC.

This clonotype was observed a handful of times. The chain is built from TRBV15 and TRBJ1-5; no clear D. Germline CDR1 reads LNHNV; CDR2 reads YYDKDF (reference sequence). The V and J ends lost 0 bases and 6 bases respectively, with 12 bases between them. The CDR3 length is 15 residues. The CDR3 protein is CATSRDQMMIQPQHF. The CDR3 region has the DNA TGTGCCACCAGCAGAGATCAAATGATGATTCAGCCCCAGCATTTT.